Listed below are T cell receptor beta chains from one sample, sequenced in a study of type 1 regulatory T cells. For these TCRs, the target antigens are not known. TCRdb re-analysed the reads in MiXCR, keeping a single row per CDR3 protein. The sample includes fewer than 80,000 distinct CDR3 sequences, roughly 20% of them seen just once. Sequencing was done on a sample of cultured type 1 regulatory T (Tr1) cells, either the whole culture or a sorted fraction (not recorded which). These receptors were collected from a human donor in good health. CDR3s include the opening cysteine and the closing phenylalanine or tryptophan. A D gene is named only where the DNA matches it firmly. The size entry is marked missing in some rows and otherwise reads once, few, many or a size class.

D gene: -
V gene: TRBV20-1
J gene: TRBJ2-7
clone size: few
CDR3 protein: CSARDPVSSYEQYF
CDR3 DNA: TGCAGTGCTAGAGACCCAGTTAGCTCCTACGAGCAGTACTTC

D gene: TRBD1
V gene: TRBV20-1
J gene: TRBJ1-6
clone size: large
CDR3 protein: CSARAGGNSPLHF
CDR3 DNA: TGCAGTGCTAGAGCAGGGGGTAATTCACCCCTCCACTTT

D gene: -
V gene: TRBV20-1
J gene: TRBJ2-1
clone size: -
CDR3 protein: CSALDAKAYNEQFF
CDR3 DNA: TGCAGTGCCCTGGACGCTAAGGCCTACAATGAGCAGTTCTTC

D gene: -
V gene: TRBV19
J gene: TRBJ2-2
clone size: few
CDR3 protein: CASSQGQGTGELFF
CDR3 DNA: TGTGCCAGTAGTCAGGGGCAGGGCACCGGGGAGCTGTTTTTT

D gene: -
V gene: TRBV9
J gene: TRBJ2-5
clone size: few
CDR3 protein: CASSAPLYQETQYF
CDR3 DNA: TGTGCCAGCAGCGCCCCTCTGTACCAAGAGACCCAGTACTTC

D gene: TRBD2
V gene: TRBV20-1
J gene: TRBJ2-4
clone size: -
CDR3 protein: CSAGLAGVIGKNIQYF
CDR3 DNA: TGCAGTGCCGGACTAGCGGGAGTTATCGGCAAAAACATTCAGTACTTC

D gene: TRBD2
V gene: TRBV9
J gene: TRBJ2-7
clone size: -
CDR3 protein: CASGEREGAYEQYF
CDR3 DNA: TGTGCCAGCGGGGAGCGGGAGGGGGCCTACGAGCAGTACTTC

D gene: -
V gene: TRBV30
J gene: TRBJ1-1
clone size: -
CDR3 protein: CAWSADTNTEAFF
CDR3 DNA: TGTGCCTGGAGTGCTGATACGAACACTGAAGCTTTCTTT

D gene: TRBD1
V gene: TRBV12-3/TRBV12-4
J gene: TRBJ1-2
clone size: -
CDR3 protein: CASTERQGLSYTF
CDR3 DNA: TGTGCCAGCACCGAGAGACAGGGTCTTAGCTACACCTTC

D gene: -
V gene: TRBV5-1
J gene: TRBJ2-3
clone size: -
CDR3 protein: CASSLVGGATDTQYF
CDR3 DNA: TGCGCCAGCAGCTTGGTTGGGGGGGCCACAGATACGCAGTATTTT

D gene: -
V gene: TRBV12-3/TRBV12-4
J gene: TRBJ2-7
clone size: -
CDR3 protein: CASSPAGSLPYEQYF
CDR3 DNA: TGTGCCAGCAGCCCCGCGGGCAGCCTACCCTACGAGCAGTACTTC

D gene: TRBD1
V gene: TRBV6-5
J gene: TRBJ1-4
clone size: few
CDR3 protein: CASSYFTGGGEKLFF
CDR3 DNA: TGTGCCAGCAGTTACTTTACAGGGGGTGGTGAAAAACTGTTTTTT

D gene: -
V gene: TRBV27
J gene: TRBJ2-1
clone size: many
CDR3 protein: CASRRRVELDEQFF
CDR3 DNA: TGTGCCAGCAGACGGCGGGTTGAATTGGATGAGCAGTTCTTC

D gene: -
V gene: TRBV20-1
J gene: TRBJ2-5
clone size: few
CDR3 protein: CSTPGRQETQYF
CDR3 DNA: TGCAGTACTCCGGGACGGCAAGAGACCCAGTACTTC

D gene: -
V gene: TRBV6-4
J gene: TRBJ2-3
clone size: few
CDR3 protein: CASSPGRTDTQYF
CDR3 DNA: TGTGCCAGCAGTCCAGGGAGGACAGATACGCAGTATTTT

D gene: -
V gene: TRBV5-1
J gene: TRBJ2-3
clone size: -
CDR3 protein: CASSRQGTDTQYF
CDR3 DNA: TGCGCCAGCAGCCGACAGGGCACAGATACGCAGTATTTT

D gene: -
V gene: TRBV7-2
J gene: TRBJ1-2
clone size: few
CDR3 protein: CASSLGWDYGYTF
CDR3 DNA: TGTGCCAGCAGCCTGGGTTGGGACTATGGCTACACCTTC

D gene: -
V gene: TRBV5-1
J gene: TRBJ2-2
clone size: -
CDR3 protein: CASIEQVNTGELFF
CDR3 DNA: TGCGCCAGCATCGAGCAGGTGAACACCGGGGAGCTGTTTTTT

D gene: -
V gene: TRBV7-2
J gene: TRBJ2-3
clone size: -
CDR3 protein: CASIPPGSFDTQYF
CDR3 DNA: TGTGCCAGCATCCCCCCCGGGAGTTTTGATACGCAGTATTTT

D gene: TRBD2
V gene: TRBV12-3/TRBV12-4
J gene: TRBJ2-5
clone size: few
CDR3 protein: CASSPGLGETQYF
CDR3 DNA: TGTGCCAGCAGTCCAGGACTAGGCGAGACCCAGTACTTC